Below are 9 T cell receptor beta chains sequenced from a single sample in a study of cytomegalovirus exposure and HLA in healthy donors. PCR used 60 Vbeta primers and 13 Jbeta primers. Assay: immunoSEQ multiplex PCR; the TCRdb copy retains only in-frame clones and omits some. The top ten clones hold about 2% of a sample with roughly 250,000 clones, about 83% of them seen once. Sample: PBMCs. These receptor sequences come from a woman in her thirties or forties in good health and CMV-seropositive.

This clone was recorded only once. The rearrangement uses TRBV11-2 and TRBJ2-5; 7 bases map to TRBD1. The CDR3 is made up of 13 amino acids. Losses at the gene ends were 4 bases for V and 3 bases for J; bases not matched to a gene: 2. Germline V lookup: CDR1 SGHAT, CDR2 FQNNGV. CDR3 loop: CASSYDREETQYF. The CDR3 region has the DNA TGTGCCAGCAGCTATGACAGGGAAGAGACCCAGTACTTC. Full variable domain (outside the CDR3, taken from reference TRBV11-2 and TRBJ2-5): EAGVAQSPRYKIIEKRQSVAFWCNPISGHATLYWYQQILGQGPKLLIQFQNNGVVDDSQLPKDRFSAERLKGVDSTLKIQPAKLEDSAVYLCASSYDREETQYFGPGTRLLVL.

CDR3 in amino acids: CASSKPGQGKNEQYF. DNA for the CDR3: TGTGCCAGTAGTAAACCCGGACAGGGGAAGAACGAGCAGTACTTC. The V gene is TRBV19, the J gene TRBJ2-7; 9 nucleotides agree with TRBD1. This CDR3 contains 15 residues. Germline V lookup: CDR1 LNHDA, CDR2 SQIVND (reference sequence). Trimming removed 4 bases from V and 5 bases from J; junction bases left unmatched: 9.

The chain recombines TRBV7-9 with TRBJ1-4; D is possibly TRBD1 (6 bases). Germline CDR1 reads SEHNR; CDR2 reads FQNEAQ (reference sequence). Trimming took 5 bases from V and 5 from J, leaving 15 bases between them. CDR3 length equals 15 residues. The CDR3, as DNA: TGTGCCAGCAGCACGGGGGGGCGGGGAAATGAAAAACTGTTTTTT. As protein: CASSTGGRGNEKLFF.

This clone was counted a few times. The chain carries TRBV14 and TRBJ2-7, with 8 bases aligning to TRBD2. The ends lost 4 bases at V and 2 bases at J; junction bases unmatched: 7. Germline loops: CDR1 SGHDN, CDR2 FVKESK. There are 15 residues in the CDR3. CDR3 in DNA: TGTGCCAGCAGCCTCGAACCGGGAGGGCCCTACGAGCAGTACTTC. Its translation: CASSLEPGGPYEQYF.

The rearrangement uses TRBV6-4 and TRBJ2-1, with D maybe TRBD2 (5 bases). Germline V gene sequence: CDR1 MRHNA, CDR2 SNTAGT. V was shortened by 0 bases and J by 2 bases, with 8 bases between the two germline ends. CDR3 size: 15 residues. The CDR3 nucleotides read TGTGCCAGCAGTGACTCGCCCGGGGCCTACAATGAGCAGTTCTTC. It translates to CASSDSPGAYNEQFF.

The chain uses TRBV4-3 and TRBJ1-3, with TRBD1 identical over 10 bases. This CDR3 spans 16 amino acids. V lost 4 bases, J lost 4 bases, and 7 bases stayed unmatched. CDR1 LGHNA and CDR2 YSLEER come from the germline V gene. CDR3 loop: CASSRDRGLGGNTIYF. As DNA, the CDR3 is TGCGCCAGCAGCCGAGACAGGGGGCTCGGGGGAAACACCATATATTTT.

This clone came up a few times. The chain links TRBV28 to TRBJ2-1, with 12 positions matching TRBD2. This CDR3 is 15 amino acids long. Germline CDR1 and CDR2: MDHEN and SYDVKM. Trimming took 7 bases from V and 8 from J; bases not matched to a gene: 9. CDR3 sequence reads: CASTPSGRAGYEQFF. DNA of the CDR3: TGTGCCAGCACCCCTAGCGGGAGGGCCGGCTATGAGCAGTTCTTC.

V gene TRBV9 combines with J gene TRBJ2-5; D unclear. The germline V and J ends were trimmed by 1 base and 5 bases, with 12 bases remaining between them. The germline V gene has CDR1 SGDLS and CDR2 YYNGEE. There are 14 residues in the CDR3. The CDR3: CASSVTPLRETQYF. CDR3 DNA: TGTGCCAGCAGCGTAACCCCCTTGCGGGAGACCCAGTACTTC. The complete variable domain, with remaining parts taken from reference TRBV9 and TRBJ2-5, reads DSGVTQTPKHLITATGQRVTLRCSPRSGDLSVYWYQQSLDQGLQFLIQYYNGEERAKGNILERFSAQQFPDLHSELNLSSLELGDSALYFCASSVTPLRETQYFGPGTRLLVL.

This sequence joins TRBV5-6 and TRBJ2-1; TRBD2 agrees at 12 bases. Germline CDR1 and CDR2: SGHDT and YYEEEE. Trimming cost V 4 bases and J 0 bases; bases outside gene matches: 11. The CDR3 length is 19 residues. Written as DNA, the CDR3 is TGTGCCAGCAGCCGAGGGAGGGCTAGCGGGAGGGTCTCCTACAATGAGCAGTTCTTC. It translates to CASSRGRASGRVSYNEQFF.